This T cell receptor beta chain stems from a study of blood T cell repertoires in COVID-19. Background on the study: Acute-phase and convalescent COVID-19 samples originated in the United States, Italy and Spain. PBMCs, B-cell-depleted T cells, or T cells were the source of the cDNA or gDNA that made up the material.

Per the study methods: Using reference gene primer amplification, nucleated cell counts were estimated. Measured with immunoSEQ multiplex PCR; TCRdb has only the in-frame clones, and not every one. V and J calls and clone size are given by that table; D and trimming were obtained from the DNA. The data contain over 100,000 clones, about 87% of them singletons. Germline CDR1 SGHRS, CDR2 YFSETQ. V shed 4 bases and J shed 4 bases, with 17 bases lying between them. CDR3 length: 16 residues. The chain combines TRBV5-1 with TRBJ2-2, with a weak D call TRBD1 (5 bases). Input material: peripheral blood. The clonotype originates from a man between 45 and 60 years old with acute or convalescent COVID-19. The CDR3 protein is CASSPLLTDLTGELFF. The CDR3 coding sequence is TGCGCCAGCAGCCCCCTCCTGACAGACCTCACCGGGGAGCTGTTTTTT.